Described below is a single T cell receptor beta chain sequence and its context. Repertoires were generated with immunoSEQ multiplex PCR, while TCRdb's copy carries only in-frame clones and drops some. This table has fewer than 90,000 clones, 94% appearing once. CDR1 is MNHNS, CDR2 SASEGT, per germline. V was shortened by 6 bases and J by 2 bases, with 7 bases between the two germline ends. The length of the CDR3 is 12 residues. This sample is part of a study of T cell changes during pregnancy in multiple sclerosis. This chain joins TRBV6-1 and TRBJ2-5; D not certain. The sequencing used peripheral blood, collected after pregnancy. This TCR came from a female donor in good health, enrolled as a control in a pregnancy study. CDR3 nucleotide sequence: TGTGCCAGCAGCTACGTACAAGAGACCCAGTACTTC. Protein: CASSYVQETQYF.